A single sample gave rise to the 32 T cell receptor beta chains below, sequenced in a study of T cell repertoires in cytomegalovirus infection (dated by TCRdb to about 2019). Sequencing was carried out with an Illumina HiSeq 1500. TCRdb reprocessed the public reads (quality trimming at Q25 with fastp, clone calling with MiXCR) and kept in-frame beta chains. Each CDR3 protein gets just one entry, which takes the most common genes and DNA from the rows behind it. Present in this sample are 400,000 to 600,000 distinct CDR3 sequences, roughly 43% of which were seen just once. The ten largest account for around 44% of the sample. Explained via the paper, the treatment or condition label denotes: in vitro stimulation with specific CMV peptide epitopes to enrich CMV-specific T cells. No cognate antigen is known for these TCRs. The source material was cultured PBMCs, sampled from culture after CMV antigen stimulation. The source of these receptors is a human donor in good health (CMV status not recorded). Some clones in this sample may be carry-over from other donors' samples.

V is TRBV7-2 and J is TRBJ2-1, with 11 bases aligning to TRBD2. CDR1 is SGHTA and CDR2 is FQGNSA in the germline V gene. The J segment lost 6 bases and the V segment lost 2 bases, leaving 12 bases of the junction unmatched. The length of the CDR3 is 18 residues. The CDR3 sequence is CASSLRLAGGHDPNEQFF. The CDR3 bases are TGTGCCAGCAGCTTACGGCTAGCGGGGGGTCACGACCCCAATGAGCAGTTCTTC. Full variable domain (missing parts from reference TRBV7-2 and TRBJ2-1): GAGVSQSPSNKVTEKGKDVELRCDPISGHTALYWYRQSLGQGLEFLIYFQGNSAPDKSGLPSDRFSAERTGGSVSTLTIQRTQQEDSAVYLCASSLRLAGGHDPNEQFFGPGTRLTVL.

The DNA of the CDR3 is TGTGCCAGCAGCTTCGGTCCAGCCTACGAGCAGTACTTC. Protein product: CASSFGPAYEQYF. The gene calls are TRBV7-2 and TRBJ2-7, with D uncertain. CDR3 size: 13 residues. Germline V gives CDR1 SGHTA, CDR2 FQGNSA. The V end was cut by 3 bases, the J end by 2 bases, with 8 bases between.

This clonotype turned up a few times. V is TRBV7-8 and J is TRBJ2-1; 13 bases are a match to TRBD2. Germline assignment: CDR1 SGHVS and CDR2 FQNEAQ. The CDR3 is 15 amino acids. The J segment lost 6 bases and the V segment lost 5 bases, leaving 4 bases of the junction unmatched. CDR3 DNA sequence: TGTGCCAGCAGCACCGGGACTAGCGGGGCCAATGAGCAGTTCTTC. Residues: CASSTGTSGANEQFF.

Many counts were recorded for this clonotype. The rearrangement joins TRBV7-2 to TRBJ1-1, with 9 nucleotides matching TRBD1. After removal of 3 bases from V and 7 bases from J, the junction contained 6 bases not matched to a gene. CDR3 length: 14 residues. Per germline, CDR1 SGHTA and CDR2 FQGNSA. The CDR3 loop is CASSFGQGRIEAFF. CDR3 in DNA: TGTGCCAGCAGCTTTGGACAGGGGAGGATTGAAGCTTTCTTT.

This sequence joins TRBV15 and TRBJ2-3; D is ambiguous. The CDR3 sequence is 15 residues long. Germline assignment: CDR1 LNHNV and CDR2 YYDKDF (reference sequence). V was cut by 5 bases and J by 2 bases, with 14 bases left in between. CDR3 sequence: CATSVVRGATDTQYF. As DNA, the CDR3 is TGTGCCACCAGCGTCGTTAGAGGAGCCACAGATACGCAGTATTTT.

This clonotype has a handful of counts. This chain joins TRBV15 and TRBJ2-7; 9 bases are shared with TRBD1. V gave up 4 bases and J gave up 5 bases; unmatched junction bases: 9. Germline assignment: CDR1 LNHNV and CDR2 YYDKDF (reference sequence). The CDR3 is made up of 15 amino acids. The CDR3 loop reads CATSTPGQGSHEQYF. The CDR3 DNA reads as TGTGCCACCAGCACACCGGGACAGGGTAGTCACGAGCAGTACTTC. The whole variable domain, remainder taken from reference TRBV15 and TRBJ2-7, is DAMVIQNPRYQVTQFGKPVTLSCSQTLNHNVMYWYQQKSSQAPKLLFHYYDKDFNNEADTPDNFQSRRPNTSFCFLDIRSPGLGDTAMYLCATSTPGQGSHEQYFGPGTRLTVT.

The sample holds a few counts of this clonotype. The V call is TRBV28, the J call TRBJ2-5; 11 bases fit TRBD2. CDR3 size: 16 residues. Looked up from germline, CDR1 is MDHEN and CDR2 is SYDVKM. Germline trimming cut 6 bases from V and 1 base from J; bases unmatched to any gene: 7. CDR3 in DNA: TGTGCCAGCAGCGCCCCTAGCGGGGGGCTCCAAGAGACCCAGTACTTC. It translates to CASSAPSGGLQETQYF.

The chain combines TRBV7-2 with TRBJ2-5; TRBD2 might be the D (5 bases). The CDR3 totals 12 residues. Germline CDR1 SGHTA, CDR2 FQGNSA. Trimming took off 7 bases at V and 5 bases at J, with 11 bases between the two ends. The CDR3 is CASTETGETQYF. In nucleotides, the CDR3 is TGTGCCAGCACTGAGACGGGGGAGACCCAGTACTTC. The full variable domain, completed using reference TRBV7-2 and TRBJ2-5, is GAGVSQSPSNKVTEKGKDVELRCDPISGHTALYWYRQSLGQGLEFLIYFQGNSAPDKSGLPSDRFSAERTGGSVSTLTIQRTQQEDSAVYLCASTETGETQYFGPGTRLLVL.

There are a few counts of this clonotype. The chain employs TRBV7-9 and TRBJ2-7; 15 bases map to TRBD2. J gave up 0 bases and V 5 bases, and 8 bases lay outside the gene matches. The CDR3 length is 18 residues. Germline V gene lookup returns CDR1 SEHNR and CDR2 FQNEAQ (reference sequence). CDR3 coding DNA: TGTGCCAGCAGCCACGGACTAGCGGGAGGGAGGAGCTCCTACGAGCAGTACTTC. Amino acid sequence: CASSHGLAGGRSSYEQYF.

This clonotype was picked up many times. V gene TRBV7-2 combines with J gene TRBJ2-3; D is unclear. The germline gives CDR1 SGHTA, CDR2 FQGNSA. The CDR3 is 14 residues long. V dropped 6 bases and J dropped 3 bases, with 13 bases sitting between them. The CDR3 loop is CASSPIGPTDTQYF. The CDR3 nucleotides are TGTGCCAGCAGTCCGATTGGCCCGACAGATACGCAGTATTTT.

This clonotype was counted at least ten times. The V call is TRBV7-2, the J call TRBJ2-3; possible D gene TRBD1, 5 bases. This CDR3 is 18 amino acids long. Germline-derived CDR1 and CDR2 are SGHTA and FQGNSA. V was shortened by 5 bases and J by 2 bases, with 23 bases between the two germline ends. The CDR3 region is CASSHPTRGNAHTDTQYF. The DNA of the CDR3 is TGTGCCAGCAGCCACCCAACAAGGGGCAACGCGCACACAGATACGCAGTATTTT.

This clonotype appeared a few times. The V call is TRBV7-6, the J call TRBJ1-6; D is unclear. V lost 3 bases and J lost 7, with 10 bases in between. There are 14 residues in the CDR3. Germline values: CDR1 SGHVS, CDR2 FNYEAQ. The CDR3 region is CASSLRTANSPLHF. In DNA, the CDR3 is TGTGCCAGCAGCTTGAGGACGGCAAATTCACCCCTCCACTTT.

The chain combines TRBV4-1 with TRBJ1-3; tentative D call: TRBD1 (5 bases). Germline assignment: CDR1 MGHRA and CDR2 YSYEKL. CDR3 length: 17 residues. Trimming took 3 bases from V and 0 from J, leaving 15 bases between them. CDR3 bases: TGCGCCAGCAGCCACCTTGGGGGAGGCGGCTCTGGAAACACCATATATTTT. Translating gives CASSHLGGGGSGNTIYF.

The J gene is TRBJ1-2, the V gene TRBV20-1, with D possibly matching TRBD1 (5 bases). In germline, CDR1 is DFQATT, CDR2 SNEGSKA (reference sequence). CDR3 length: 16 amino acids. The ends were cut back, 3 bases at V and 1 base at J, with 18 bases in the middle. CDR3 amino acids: CSARDTLGKGNYGYTF. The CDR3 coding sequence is TGCAGTGCTAGGGACACTCTAGGGAAGGGTAACTATGGCTACACCTTC.

The CDR3 is CASSLTGQSYEQYF. As DNA, the CDR3 is TGTGCCAGCAGCCTGACGGGACAGAGCTACGAGCAGTACTTC. This chain links TRBV7-9 with TRBJ2-7; 7 bases line up with TRBD1. This CDR3 spans 14 amino acids. Germline CDR1 reads SEHNR; CDR2 reads FQNEAQ (reference sequence). With 5 bases clipped from V and 3 bases from J, the junction kept 7 bases outside the gene matches.

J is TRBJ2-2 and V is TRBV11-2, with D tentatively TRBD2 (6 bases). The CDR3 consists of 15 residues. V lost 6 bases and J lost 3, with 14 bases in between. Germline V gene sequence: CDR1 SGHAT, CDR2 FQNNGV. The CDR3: CASSEGLAYTGELFF. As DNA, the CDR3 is TGTGCCAGCAGTGAAGGGCTAGCGTACACCGGGGAGCTGTTTTTT.

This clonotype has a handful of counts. The CDR3 loop reads CASSLAGVYTGELFF. In DNA, the CDR3 is TGTGCCAGCAGCTTAGCGGGAGTGTACACCGGGGAGCTGTTTTTT. This chain uses TRBV7-2 with TRBJ2-2; the D gene is possibly TRBD2 (5 bases). The CDR3 extends over 15 amino acids. CDR1 SGHTA and CDR2 FQGNSA come from the germline V gene. V was cut by 0 bases and J by 3 bases, with 8 bases left in between.

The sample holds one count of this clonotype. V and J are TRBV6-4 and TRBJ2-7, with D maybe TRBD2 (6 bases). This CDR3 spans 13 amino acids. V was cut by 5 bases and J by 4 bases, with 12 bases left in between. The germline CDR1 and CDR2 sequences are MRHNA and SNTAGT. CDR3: CASSSFAGYEQYF. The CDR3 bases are TGTGCCAGCAGTTCGTTCGCGGGATACGAGCAGTACTTC.

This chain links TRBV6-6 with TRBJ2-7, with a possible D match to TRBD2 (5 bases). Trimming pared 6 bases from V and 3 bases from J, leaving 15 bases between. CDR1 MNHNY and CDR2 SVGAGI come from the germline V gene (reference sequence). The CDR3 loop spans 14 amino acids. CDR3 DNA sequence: TGTGCCAGCAGCGCGACTGGACTTGTCTACGAGCAGTACTTC. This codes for CASSATGLVYEQYF.

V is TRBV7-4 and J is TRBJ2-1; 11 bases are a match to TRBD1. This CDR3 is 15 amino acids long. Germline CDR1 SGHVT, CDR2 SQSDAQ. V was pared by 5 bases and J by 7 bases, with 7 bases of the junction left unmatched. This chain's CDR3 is CASSRDRGELNEQFF. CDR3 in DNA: TGTGCCAGCAGCCGGGACAGGGGGGAATTAAATGAGCAGTTCTTC.

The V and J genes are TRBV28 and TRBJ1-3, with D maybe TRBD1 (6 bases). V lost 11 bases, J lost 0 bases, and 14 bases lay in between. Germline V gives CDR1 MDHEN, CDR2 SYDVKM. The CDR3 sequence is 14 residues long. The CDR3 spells CAVQGTNSGNTIYF. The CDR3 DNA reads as TGTGCCGTCCAGGGGACAAACTCTGGAAACACCATATATTTT.

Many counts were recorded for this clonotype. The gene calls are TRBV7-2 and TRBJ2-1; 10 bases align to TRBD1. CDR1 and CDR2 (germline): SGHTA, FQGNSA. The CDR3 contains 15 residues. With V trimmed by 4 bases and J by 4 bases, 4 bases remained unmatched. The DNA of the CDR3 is TGTGCCAGCAGCTCCGACAGGGGGCGGTACAATGAGCAGTTCTTC. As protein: CASSSDRGRYNEQFF.

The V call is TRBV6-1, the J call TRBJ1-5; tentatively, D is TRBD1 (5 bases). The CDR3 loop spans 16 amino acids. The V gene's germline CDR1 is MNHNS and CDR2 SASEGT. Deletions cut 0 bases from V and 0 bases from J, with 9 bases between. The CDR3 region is CASSEAGGYSNQPQHF. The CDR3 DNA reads TGTGCCAGCAGTGAAGCGGGGGGGTATAGCAATCAGCCCCAGCATTTT.

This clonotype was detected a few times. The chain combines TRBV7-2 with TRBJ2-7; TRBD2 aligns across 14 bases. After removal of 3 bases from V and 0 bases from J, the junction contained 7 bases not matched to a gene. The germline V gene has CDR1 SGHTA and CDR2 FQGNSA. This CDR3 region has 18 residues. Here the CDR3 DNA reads TGTGCCAGCAGCTTGCGACTAGCGGGAGGGCTTGGCTCCTACGAGCAGTACTTC. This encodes CASSLRLAGGLGSYEQYF.

CDR3: CSVRDRGRSYEQYF. In nucleotides, the CDR3 is TGCAGTGTTCGGGACAGGGGGCGTTCCTACGAGCAGTACTTC. The chain recombines TRBV20-1 with TRBJ2-7, with 12 bases lining up with TRBD1. V shed 7 bases, J shed 1 base, and the junction held 5 bases outside the gene matches. Germline V CDR1 and CDR2: DFQATT, SNEGSKA (reference sequence). This CDR3 comprises 14 residues.

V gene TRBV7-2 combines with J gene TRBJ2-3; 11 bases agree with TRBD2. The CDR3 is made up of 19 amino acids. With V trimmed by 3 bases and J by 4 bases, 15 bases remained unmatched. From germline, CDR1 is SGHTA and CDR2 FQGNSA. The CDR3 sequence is CASSFFPRKLAGGPDTQYF. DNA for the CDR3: TGTGCCAGCAGCTTTTTTCCCCGAAAGCTAGCGGGGGGACCAGATACGCAGTATTTT.

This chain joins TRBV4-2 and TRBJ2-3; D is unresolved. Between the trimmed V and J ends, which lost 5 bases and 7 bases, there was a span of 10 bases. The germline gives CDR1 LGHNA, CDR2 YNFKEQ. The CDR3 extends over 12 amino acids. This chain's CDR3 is CASSYPDNTQYF. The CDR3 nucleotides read TGTGCCAGCAGCTACCCTGATAATACGCAGTATTTT.

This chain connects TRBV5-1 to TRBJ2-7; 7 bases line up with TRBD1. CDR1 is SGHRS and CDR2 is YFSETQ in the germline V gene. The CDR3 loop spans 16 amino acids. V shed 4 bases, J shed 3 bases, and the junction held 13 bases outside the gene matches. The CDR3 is CASSRTPGQQDYEQYF. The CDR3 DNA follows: TGCGCCAGCAGCAGAACCCCGGGACAGCAAGACTACGAGCAGTACTTC.

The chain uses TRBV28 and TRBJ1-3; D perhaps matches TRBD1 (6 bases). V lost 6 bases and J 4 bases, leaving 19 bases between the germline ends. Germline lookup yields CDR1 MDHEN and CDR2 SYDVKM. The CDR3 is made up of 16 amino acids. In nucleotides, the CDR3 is TGTGCCAGCAGCCCGGGGGGCCAGATGGGCGGAAACACCATATATTTT. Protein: CASSPGGQMGGNTIYF.

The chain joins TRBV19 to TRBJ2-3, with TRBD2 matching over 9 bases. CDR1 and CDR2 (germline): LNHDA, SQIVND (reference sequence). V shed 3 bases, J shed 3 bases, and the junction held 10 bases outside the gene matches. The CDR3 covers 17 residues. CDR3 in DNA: TGTGCCAGTAGTATGGTGGTAGCGGGAGTTAAGACAGATACGCAGTATTTT. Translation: CASSMVVAGVKTDTQYF.

The CDR3 here is CASSYTSGLYNEQFF. The CDR3 DNA sequence: TGTGCCAGCAGTTACACCTCAGGGCTATACAATGAGCAGTTCTTC. The chain has TRBV6-2 or TRBV6-3 and TRBJ2-1; D may be TRBD1 (5 bases). The CDR3 runs 15 residues. Germline V gene sequence: CDR1 MNHEY, CDR2 SVGEGT. With 2 bases removed from V and 4 bases from J, the gap between germline ends came to 12 bases.

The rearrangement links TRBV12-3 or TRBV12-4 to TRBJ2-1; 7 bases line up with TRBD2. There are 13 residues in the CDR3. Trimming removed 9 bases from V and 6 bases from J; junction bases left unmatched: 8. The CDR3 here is CARGKGLSNEQFF. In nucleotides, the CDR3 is TGTGCCAGGGGGAAGGGACTATCCAATGAGCAGTTCTTC.